One and the same sample provided the 15 T cell receptor beta chains below, sequenced in a study of T-cell reconstitution after alpha-beta-depleted transplantation in children. The TCRbeta library was prepared with unique molecular identifiers. TCRdb re-called the PCR reads with MiXCR, one entry per CDR3 protein. The sample has roughly 220,000 distinct CDR3 sequences, 9.7% seen once. Sequencing used PBMCs from the stem cell graft donor, obtained from the stem cell graft. The receptors here all came from a human donor who donated a stem cell graft to a child with SCID.

This clonotype was seen at least ten times. This chain joins TRBV29-1 and TRBJ1-2, with D possibly being TRBD1 (5 bases). This CDR3 contains 13 residues. The germline V gene encodes CDR1 SQVTM and CDR2 ANQGSEA. Between the trimmed V and J ends, which lost 3 bases and 3 bases, there was a span of 11 bases. CDR3 DNA sequence: TGCAGCGTTGACTGGGCAGGGTACTATGGCTACACCTTC. Translating gives CSVDWAGYYGYTF.

This clonotype was seen repeatedly, ten times or more. The V and J genes are TRBV5-1 and TRBJ1-1; D perhaps matches TRBD1 (5 bases). This CDR3 contains 13 residues. Trimming took 3 bases from V and 9 from J, leaving 15 bases between them. Germline lookup yields CDR1 SGHRS and CDR2 YFSETQ. CDR3 sequence reads: CASSSDRRSKAFF. CDR3 nucleotide sequence: TGCGCCAGCAGCTCCGACAGACGATCCAAAGCTTTCTTT.

This clonotype was observed at least ten times. The rearrangement links TRBV2 to TRBJ2-3; TRBD1 agrees at 9 bases. Per germline, CDR1 SNHLY and CDR2 FYNNEI. The CDR3 runs to 17 residues. V lost 3 bases to trimming and J lost 2 bases; unmatched junction nucleotides: 9. CDR3 in DNA: TGTGCCAGCAGTGAGGAGTGGGGACAGGGCTCCACAGATACGCAGTATTTT. This translates into CASSEEWGQGSTDTQYF.

At least ten counts were recorded for this clonotype. The chain is built from TRBV28 and TRBJ2-1; tentatively, D is TRBD1 (5 bases). From germline, CDR1 is MDHEN and CDR2 SYDVKM. This CDR3 is built from 10 residues. V was shortened by 8 bases and J by 13 bases, with 12 bases between the two germline ends. CDR3 in amino acids: CASVGAQQFF. CDR3 sequence (DNA): TGTGCCAGCGTTGGGGCCCAACAGTTCTTC.

This clonotype showed up many times. The V gene is TRBV28, the J gene TRBJ2-7; 10 nucleotides agree with TRBD1. CDR1 MDHEN and CDR2 SYDVKM come from the germline V gene. This CDR3 has 14 residues. Trimming cost V 7 bases and J 4 bases; bases outside gene matches: 7. The DNA of the CDR3 is TGTGCCAGCACCTCCCCGGGACAGGGGTACGAGCAGTACTTC. This encodes CASTSPGQGYEQYF.

This clonotype appeared many times. This chain uses TRBV7-2 with TRBJ2-2, with D possibly matching TRBD1 (5 bases). V gave up 5 bases and J gave up 5 bases, with 18 bases separating them. Germline V lookup: CDR1 SGHTA, CDR2 FQGNSA. The CDR3 covers 16 residues. CDR3 loop: CASSPRGRVGTGELFF. DNA of the CDR3: TGTGCCAGCAGCCCTAGGGGCAGGGTTGGAACCGGGGAGCTGTTTTTT.

This clonotype occurred many times. The chain links TRBV5-1 to TRBJ1-1; D is possibly TRBD1 (6 bases). With 4 bases removed from V and 1 base from J, the gap between germline ends came to 11 bases. CDR3 length equals 14 residues. Germline loops: CDR1 SGHRS, CDR2 YFSETQ. CDR3 coding DNA: TGCGCCAGCAGCGCAGGGGCTTCGAACACTGAAGCTTTCTTT. Amino acids: CASSAGASNTEAFF.

As regards this clonotype: One base away lies a much larger clone, so this may be a sequencing read error. This chain links TRBV11-2 with TRBJ2-1; 10 nucleotides align to TRBD1. The germline V gene has CDR1 SGHAT and CDR2 FQNNGV. CDR3 length equals 14 residues. The CDR3: CASSGGTGVDEQSF. For the CDR3, the DNA is TGTGCCAGCAGCGGCGGGACAGGGGTGGATGAGCAGTCCTTC.

This clonotype was counted many times. This sequence joins TRBV5-1 and TRBJ2-2, with D uncertain. V lost 0 bases to trimming and J lost 7 bases, with 7 bases between them. There are 13 residues in the CDR3. CDR1 is SGHRS and CDR2 is YFSETQ in the germline V gene. CDR3: CASSLEGNGELFF. The CDR3 nucleotides are TGCGCCAGCAGCTTGGAAGGAAACGGGGAGCTGTTTTTT.

This clonotype was picked up many times. The V and J genes are TRBV4-3 and TRBJ1-4; TRBD1 is a possible D gene (5 bases). V shed 0 bases and J shed 0 bases, with 20 bases lying between them. Germline V gives CDR1 LGHNA, CDR2 YSLEER. The CDR3 extends over 20 amino acids. The CDR3 protein is CASSQDPLRPWGSTNEKLFF. DNA for the CDR3: TGCGCCAGCAGCCAAGATCCCCTCCGGCCATGGGGCTCAACTAATGAAAAACTGTTTTTT.

The sample holds many counts of this clonotype. The chain is built from TRBV5-1 and TRBJ2-3; tentatively, D is TRBD2 (7 bases). CDR1 is SGHRS, CDR2 YFSETQ, per germline. This CDR3 is 15 amino acids long. The V end lost 6 bases, the J end lost 0 bases, and 14 bases lay between the germline ends. CDR3 DNA: TGCGCCAGCACTTCGGGGGGCTGGAGCACAGATACGCAGTATTTT. Translating gives CASTSGGWSTDTQYF.

This clonotype showed up many times. The chain joins TRBV20-1 to TRBJ1-1, with TRBD1 matching 7 bases. J gave up 4 bases and V 5 bases, and 7 bases lay outside the gene matches. Germline loops: CDR1 DFQATT, CDR2 SNEGSKA (reference sequence). The CDR3 has 13 amino acids. The CDR3 nucleotides read TGCAGTGCTGGGCCAGGGGGGGGCACTGAAGCTTTCTTT. Protein sequence: CSAGPGGGTEAFF.

This clonotype came up many times. The gene calls are TRBV2 and TRBJ2-4; 8 nucleotides align to TRBD2. J gave up 9 bases and V 1 base, and 5 bases lay outside the gene matches. This CDR3 is 14 amino acids long. Germline assignment: CDR1 SNHLY and CDR2 FYNNEI. CDR3 DNA: TGTGCCAGCAGTGAAGAGCCGGGAGGGGGCATTCAGTACTTC. Translation: CASSEEPGGGIQYF.

This clonotype was seen repeatedly, ten times or more. This chain uses TRBV14 with TRBJ2-1; 8 nucleotides align to TRBD2. This CDR3 contains 12 residues. Looked up from germline, CDR1 is SGHDN and CDR2 is FVKESK. V trimming: 5 bases; J trimming: 6 bases; junction bases outside the gene matches: 0. The CDR3, as DNA: TGTGCCAGCAGCGCGGGGGGCAATGAGCAGTTCTTC. This encodes CASSAGGNEQFF.

In its sample, this clonotype was seen many times. J is TRBJ2-7 and V is TRBV20-1; possible D gene TRBD2, 5 bases. The CDR3 extends over 15 amino acids. V was trimmed by 0 bases and J by 2 bases, leaving 14 bases between them. Germline CDR1 is DFQATT and CDR2 is SNEGSKA (reference sequence). CDR3 amino acids: CSARDRSSDTYEQYF. CDR3 nucleotide sequence: TGCAGTGCTAGAGATCGGAGTAGCGACACCTACGAGCAGTACTTC.